A selection of T cell receptor beta chains follows, all from one sample in a study of T cells in Graves' hyperthyroidism and ophthalmopathy. From the multiplex PCR reads, TCRdb called clonotypes with MiXCR, one entry per CDR3 protein. The table records 300,000 to 500,000 distinct CDR3 sequences, around an eighth of them present only once. The source material was blood. The receptors were sampled from a man aged 45-65 years with Graves' ophthalmopathy. Each CDR3 is given with its conserved first and last residue. A row's size may be missing; if present it is once, few, many or a size class.

J gene | V gene | clone size | CDR3 protein
TRBJ2-1 | TRBV28 | few | CASSLPGTRIQEGNEQFF
TRBJ2-1 | TRBV7-7 | many | CASSLVAGWSDEQFF
TRBJ2-2 | TRBV7-2 | - | CASSKGLAGAVRWAGELFF
TRBJ1-1 | TRBV20-1 | few | CSARVIGGTEAFF
TRBJ2-7 | TRBV18 | many | CASSPEASSYEQYF
TRBJ2-2 | TRBV27 | - | CASQVNRANTGELFF
TRBJ2-1 | TRBV20-1 | - | CSARDGVAGDFYNEQFF
TRBJ2-2 | TRBV18 | many | CASSPHPGGGKSGELFF
TRBJ2-2 | TRBV24-1 | many | CATSDSGRTNTGELFF
TRBJ2-5 | TRBV4-2 | few | CASSQVSGEETQYF
TRBJ2-7 | TRBV18 | many | CASSPDGEQYF
TRBJ2-1 | TRBV20-1 | many | CSARDERGGNHNEQFF
TRBJ1-2 | TRBV20-1 | many | CSARDEEIIYGYTF
TRBJ2-5 | TRBV6-2/TRBV6-3 | few | CASSYGQGAETQYF
TRBJ2-2 | TRBV29-1 | - | CSVEIWGANTGELFF
TRBJ2-7 | TRBV24-1 | many | CATSDFPRTYEQYF
TRBJ1-3 | TRBV9 | few | CASSVDSSGTGNTIYF
TRBJ2-1 | TRBV30 | many | CAWNERTSGRRYNEQFF
TRBJ2-7 | TRBV6-2/TRBV6-3 | - | CASSYDLVAGAGEQYF
TRBJ2-7 | TRBV7-3 | - | CASSLALTDYEQYF
TRBJ2-7 | TRBV30 | medium-sized | CAWSVRSDRGYEQYF
TRBJ2-5 | TRBV29-1 | few | CSVAPYPAVQETQYF
TRBJ2-6 | TRBV24-1 | once | CASTDGANVLTF